This TCR beta chain was obtained from a study of beta chain features in type 1 diabetes. The sequenced template was cDNA made from the entire isolated RNA. The assay was immunoSEQ multiplex PCR, and TCRdb's table has in-frame clones only and misses some. Among about 300,000 clones listed, about 7.8% were seen once. The germline CDR1 and CDR2 sequences are KGHSH and LQKENI. This CDR3 comprises 14 residues. This clone was recorded a few times. An end of the junction differs from the germline gene, which may be a read error. The clonotype was recovered from a woman aged 18-29 years in good health. This rearrangement joins TRBV18 to TRBJ2-5; TRBD1 matches at 10 bases. Sequenced material: central memory CD4+ T cells from blood. In nucleotides, the CDR3 is TGTGCCAGCTCACCGGGGACAGGGGAACCGAATCGCGACTTC. Translated: CASSPGTGEPNRDF.